The sequence of this T cell receptor beta chain was determined in a study of T cell responses to AZD1222 COVID-19 vaccine. With respect to this clone: Its matching antigen is unknown.

CDR3 length: 12 residues. V dropped 2 bases and J dropped 0 bases, with 0 bases sitting between them. Germline V gene sequence: CDR1 SGHDT, CDR2 YYEEEE. Second doses at about 4 or about 12 weeks were pooled. Clones were sequenced by immunoSEQ multiplex PCR, and TCRdb holds only the in-frame ones, with some missing. The sample consists of around 91,000 clones, 91% of them appearing once. Overall study findings and caveats: Clonal diversity may have been underestimated, and the donors were mostly white British, with more females than males. Nearly half of spike-specific TCRs reportedly target variant regions that are unmutated in the B.1.351 and B.1.1.7 variants.

The TCR comes from an adult who received the AZD1222 COVID-19 vaccine. This chain connects TRBV5-6 to TRBJ1-5; D gene uncertain. Sequences were derived from peripheral blood, sampled 28 days after the second AZD1222 dose. CDR3 in DNA: TGTGCCAGCAGCTTTAGCAATCAGCCCCAGCATTTT. Translating gives CASSFSNQPQHF. The full variable domain, rest sourced from reference TRBV5-6 and TRBJ1-5, is DAGVTQSPTHLIKTRGQQVTLRCSPKSGHDTVSWYQQALGQGPQFIFQYYEEEERQRGNFPDRFSGHQFPNYSSELNVNALLLGDSALYLCASSFSNQPQHFGDGTRLSIL.